This TCR beta chain was recovered during a study of blood T cells in healthy people across ages. Study-wide findings and caveats: Estimated diversity that came from one million T cells was considered an underestimate.

Per germline, CDR1 MDHEN and CDR2 SYDVKM. V lost 7 bases and J lost 3, with 15 bases in between. CDR3 length equals 14 residues. The authors ran a second PCR of 7 to 11 cycles using a sample-barcoded 5' primer and a J-beta primer mix. A 12-random-nucleotide template-switch adaptor tagged each cDNA molecule. TCRdb reanalysed the 5' RACE reads using MiXCR and keeps one entry per CDR3 protein. Among over 1,200,000 distinct CDR3 sequences listed, around 55% were seen once. Details on this clonotype: Antigen unknown.

The receptor was derived from a man aged 18-30 years in good health. The specimen sequenced was blood. The chain combines TRBV28 with TRBJ1-2, with D uncertain. The CDR3 here is CASTPLRTYYGYTF. DNA of the CDR3: TGTGCCAGCACCCCGCTCAGGACCTACTATGGCTACACCTTC.